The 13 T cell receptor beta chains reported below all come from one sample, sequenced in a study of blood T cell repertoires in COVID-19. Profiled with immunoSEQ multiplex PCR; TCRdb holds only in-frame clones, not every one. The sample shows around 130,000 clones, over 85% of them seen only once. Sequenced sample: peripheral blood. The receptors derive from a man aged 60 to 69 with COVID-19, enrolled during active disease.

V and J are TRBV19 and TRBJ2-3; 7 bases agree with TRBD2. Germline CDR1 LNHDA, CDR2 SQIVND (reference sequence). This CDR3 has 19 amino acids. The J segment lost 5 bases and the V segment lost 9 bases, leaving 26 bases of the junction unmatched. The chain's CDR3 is CASRGFTSPSGLFEDTQYF. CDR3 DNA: TGTGCCAGCCGCGGGTTCACCTCACCTAGCGGTTTGTTCGAAGATACGCAGTATTTT.

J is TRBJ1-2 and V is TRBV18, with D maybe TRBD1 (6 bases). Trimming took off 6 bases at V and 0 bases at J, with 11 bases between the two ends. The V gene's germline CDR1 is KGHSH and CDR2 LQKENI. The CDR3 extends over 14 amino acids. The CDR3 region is CASSVDRTNYGYTF. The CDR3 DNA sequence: TGTGCCAGCTCCGTAGACAGGACTAACTATGGCTACACCTTC.

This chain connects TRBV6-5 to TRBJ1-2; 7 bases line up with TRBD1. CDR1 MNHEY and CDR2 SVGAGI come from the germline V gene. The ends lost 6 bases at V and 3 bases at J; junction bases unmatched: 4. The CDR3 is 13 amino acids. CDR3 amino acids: CASRLTGHYGYTF. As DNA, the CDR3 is TGTGCCAGCAGGCTGACAGGGCACTATGGCTACACCTTC.

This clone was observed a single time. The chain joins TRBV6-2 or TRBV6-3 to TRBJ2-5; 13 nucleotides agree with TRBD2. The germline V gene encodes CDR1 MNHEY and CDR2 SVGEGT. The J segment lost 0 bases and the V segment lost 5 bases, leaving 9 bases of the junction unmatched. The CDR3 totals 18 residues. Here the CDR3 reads CASSQLAGGATHQETQYF. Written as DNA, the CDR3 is TGTGCCAGCAGTCAACTAGCGGGAGGGGCCACCCACCAAGAGACCCAGTACTTC.

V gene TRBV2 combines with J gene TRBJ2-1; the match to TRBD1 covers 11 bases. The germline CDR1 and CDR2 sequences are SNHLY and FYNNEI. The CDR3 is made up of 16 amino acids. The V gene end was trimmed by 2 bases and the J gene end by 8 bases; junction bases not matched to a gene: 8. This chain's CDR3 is CASSERTGGRGDEQFF. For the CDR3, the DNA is TGTGCCAGCAGTGAACGGACAGGGGGCCGTGGGGATGAGCAGTTCTTC.

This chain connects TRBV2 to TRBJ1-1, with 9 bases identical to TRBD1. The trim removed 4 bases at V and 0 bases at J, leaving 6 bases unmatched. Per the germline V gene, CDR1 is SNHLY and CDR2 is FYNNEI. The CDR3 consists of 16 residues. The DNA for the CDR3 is TGTGCCAGCAGTGCCGGGACAGGGTTAATGAACACTGAAGCTTTCTTT. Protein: CASSAGTGLMNTEAFF. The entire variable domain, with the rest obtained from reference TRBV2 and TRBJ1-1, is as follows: EPEVTQTPSHQVTQMGQEVILRCVPISNHLYFYWYRQILGQKVEFLVSFYNNEISEKSEIFDDQFSVERPDGSNFTLKIRSTKLEDSAMYFCASSAGTGLMNTEAFFGQGTRLTVV.

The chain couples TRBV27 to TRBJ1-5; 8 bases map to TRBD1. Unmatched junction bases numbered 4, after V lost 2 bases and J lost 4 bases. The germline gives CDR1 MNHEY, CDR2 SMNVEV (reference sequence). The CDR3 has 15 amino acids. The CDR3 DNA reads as TGTGCCAGCAGTTTAACCGGGACAGGAAATCAGCCCCAGCATTTT. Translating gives CASSLTGTGNQPQHF.

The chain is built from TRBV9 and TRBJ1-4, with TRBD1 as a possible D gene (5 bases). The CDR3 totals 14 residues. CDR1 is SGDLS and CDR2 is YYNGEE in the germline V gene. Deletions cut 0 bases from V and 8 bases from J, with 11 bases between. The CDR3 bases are TGTGCCAGCAGCGTAGGCAGGGAAGAGGAAAAACTGTTTTTT. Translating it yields CASSVGREEEKLFF.

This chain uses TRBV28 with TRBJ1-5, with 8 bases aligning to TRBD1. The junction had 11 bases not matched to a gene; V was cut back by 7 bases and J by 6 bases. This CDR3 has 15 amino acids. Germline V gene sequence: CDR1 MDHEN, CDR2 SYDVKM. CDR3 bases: TGTGCCAGCATCCTTGGGGCAGGGGGCGGTCAGCCCCAGCATTTT. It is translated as CASILGAGGGQPQHF.

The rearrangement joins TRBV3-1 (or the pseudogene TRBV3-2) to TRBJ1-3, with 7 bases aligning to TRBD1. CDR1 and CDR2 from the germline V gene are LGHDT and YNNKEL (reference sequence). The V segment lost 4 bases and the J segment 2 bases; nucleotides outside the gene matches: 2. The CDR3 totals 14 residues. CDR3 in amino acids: CASSLTGAGNTIYF. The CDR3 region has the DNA TGTGCCAGCAGCCTTACAGGGGCTGGAAACACCATATATTTT.

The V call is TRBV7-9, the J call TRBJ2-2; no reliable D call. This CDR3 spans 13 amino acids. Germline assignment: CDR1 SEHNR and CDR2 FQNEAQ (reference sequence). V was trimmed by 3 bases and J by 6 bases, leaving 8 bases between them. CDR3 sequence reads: CASSLTVSGELFF. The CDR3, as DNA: TGTGCCAGCAGCTTGACTGTGTCCGGGGAGCTGTTTTTT.

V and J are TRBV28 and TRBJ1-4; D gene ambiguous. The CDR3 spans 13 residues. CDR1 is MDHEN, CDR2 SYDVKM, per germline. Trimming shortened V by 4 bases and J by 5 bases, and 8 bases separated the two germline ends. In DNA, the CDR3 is TGTGCCAGCAGTTGGATACAGAATGAAAAACTGTTTTTT. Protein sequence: CASSWIQNEKLFF. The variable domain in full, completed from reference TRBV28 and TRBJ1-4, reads DVKVTQSSRYLVKRTGEKVFLECVQDMDHENMFWYRQDPGLGLRLIYFSYDVKMKEKGDIPEGYSVSREKKERFSLILESASTNQTSMYLCASSWIQNEKLFFGSGTQLSVL.

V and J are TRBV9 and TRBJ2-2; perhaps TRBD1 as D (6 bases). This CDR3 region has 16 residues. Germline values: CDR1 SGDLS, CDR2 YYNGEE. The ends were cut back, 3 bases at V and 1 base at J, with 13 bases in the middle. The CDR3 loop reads CASSARQAVNTGELFF. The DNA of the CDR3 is TGTGCCAGCAGCGCTAGACAGGCAGTGAACACCGGGGAGCTGTTTTTT.